The sequence of this TCR beta chain was determined in a study of control samples from healthy donors and cancer patients. TCRdb keeps only in-frame clones here, not all; method: immunoSEQ multiplex PCR. This repertoire shows around 51,000 clones, around nine tenths found once; its top ten account for approximately 40%. J gave up 9 bases and V 0 bases, and 8 bases lay outside the gene matches. The CDR3 is 15 amino acids. From germline, CDR1 is SGHKS and CDR2 YYEKEE (reference sequence). The V and J genes are TRBV5-5 and TRBJ2-1; 8 bases are shared with TRBD1. The receptor was isolated from a man aged 50 to 60 with head and neck cancer. The sequenced sample was PBMCs. CDR3: CASSLAHTTGVEQFF. CDR3 DNA sequence: TGTGCCAGCAGCTTGGCCCATACGACAGGGGTTGAGCAGTTCTTC.